This entry concerns a single TCR beta chain. Its antigen is unknown. The sample comes from a study of shared clonotypes between healthy human individuals. Regarding the study as a whole: As a rule, naive subsets had a larger estimated richness than memory subsets.

The CDR3 is 12 residues long. Deletions cut 4 bases from V and 10 bases from J, with 11 bases between. Germline CDR1 SGHAT, CDR2 FQNNGV. Here immunoSEQ multiplex PCR was the method, and the copy in TCRdb shows in-frame clones only, minus some. The sample lists 550,000 to 800,000 clones, less than 85% occurring once. This TCR was recovered from a woman aged 30 to 39 in good health. Sequenced: memory CD4+ T cells sorted from blood. Subset given: CD45RA-negative fraction. The rearrangement links TRBV11-2 to TRBJ2-1, with unresolved D. CDR3 DNA sequence: TGTGCCAGCAGCTCGATGTGGCGGGAGCAGTTCTTC. Amino acids: CASSSMWREQFF.